This T cell receptor beta chain was profiled in a study of OX40 agonist ivuxolimab in advanced cancers. In the study overall: Patients were dosed intravenously with ivuxolimab at 0.01 to 10 mg/kg every 2 weeks. Patients in dose escalation had liver, melanoma, kidney or head and neck cancers. Eligibility rules accepted prior anti-PD-1, anti-PD-L1 or anti-CTLA-4 therapy, and around 44% had some.

TCRdb keeps only in-frame clones here, not all; method: immunoSEQ multiplex PCR. Of some 40,000 clones listed, 70% to 90% are singletons. Germline loops: CDR1 LNHNV, CDR2 YYDKDF (reference sequence). Deletions cut 0 bases from V and 4 bases from J, with 10 bases between. The CDR3 extends over 15 amino acids. Blood got drawn at baseline, again on cycle 4 day 1, and then on cycle 7 day 1. The chain has TRBV15 and TRBJ1-3, with D possibly TRBD1 on 6 matching bases. The clonotype was recovered from an adult with an advanced solid tumor such as melanoma, head and neck, liver or kidney cancer. This sample comprised CD4+ or CD8+ T cells sorted from blood, obtained in a trial of the OX40 agonist ivuxolimab. The CDR3 is CATSRDRTVGNTIYF. The CDR3 nucleotides read TGTGCCACCAGCAGAGATCGGACAGTAGGAAACACCATATATTTT.